These T cell receptor beta chains were read from a single sample in a study of spatial heterogeneity in lung cancer. TCRdb used MiXCR to reprocess the 5' RACE reads, holding one entry per CDR3 protein. The data contain more than 75,000 distinct CDR3 sequences, approximately 19% of them singletons. The source material was PBMCs, sampled at follow-up. These receptors all stem from a male donor with early-stage non-small cell lung cancer. CDR3s include the opening cysteine and the closing phenylalanine or tryptophan. A D gene is named only where the DNA matches it firmly. A row's size may be missing; if present it is once, few, many or a size class.

j_gene	abundance	v_gene	d_gene	CDR3aa	CDR3nt
TRBJ1-5	few	TRBV12-3/TRBV12-4	-	CASSVLSNQPQHF	TGTGCCAGCAGCGTTTTGAGCAATCAGCCCCAGCATTTT
TRBJ1-5	few	TRBV20-1	-	CSARRRTVLSNQPQHF	TGCAGTGCTAGAAGAAGGACAGTCCTTAGCAATCAGCCCCAGCATTTT
TRBJ1-1	-	TRBV20-1	-	CSASTLRGTEAFF	TGCAGTGCATCGACCCTTAGAGGAACTGAAGCTTTCTTT
TRBJ1-1	-	TRBV5-1	-	CATGDLNTEAFF	TGCGCCACCGGTGACCTGAACACTGAAGCTTTCTTT
TRBJ2-7	-	TRBV7-2	TRBD2	CASNTGLASHEQYF	TGTGCCAGCAACACCGGACTAGCTTCCCACGAGCAGTACTTC
TRBJ2-6	few	TRBV2	-	CASSEVAPPGANVLTF	TGTGCCAGCAGTGAAGTGGCACCCCCTGGGGCCAACGTCCTGACTTTC
TRBJ2-1	few	TRBV20-1	-	CSAIHQAISYNEQFF	TGCAGTGCTATTCATCAAGCGATCTCCTACAATGAGCAGTTCTTC
TRBJ2-1	many	TRBV20-1	TRBD1	CSAISGTGEFYNEQFF	TGCAGTGCTATCTCCGGGACAGGGGAATTCTACAATGAGCAGTTCTTC
TRBJ2-5	few	TRBV18	TRBD2	CASSSVLGGQETQYF	TGTGCCAGCTCATCGGTCCTCGGGGGGCAAGAGACCCAGTACTTC
TRBJ1-5	-	TRBV19	-	CASKVVFSGNQPQHF	TGTGCCAGTAAGGTCGTGTTTTCGGGAAATCAGCCCCAGCATTTT
TRBJ2-3	many	TRBV24-1	-	CATDQGGTDTQYF	TGTGCCACCGACCAGGGAGGCACAGATACGCAGTATTTT
TRBJ2-1	-	TRBV2	TRBD2	CASRYLAGGPNEQFF	TGTGCCAGCAGGTATCTAGCGGGAGGGCCAAATGAGCAGTTCTTC
TRBJ1-6	-	TRBV6-6	-	CASSYGQGISSPLHF	TGTGCCAGCAGTTACGGGCAGGGGATAAGTTCACCCCTCCACTTT
TRBJ2-7	few	TRBV7-9	-	CASSLVPGSYEQYF	TGTGCCAGCAGCTTAGTCCCTGGCAGCTACGAGCAGTACTTC
TRBJ1-6	few	TRBV27	TRBD1	CASRRTGINSPLHF	TGTGCCAGCAGAAGGACAGGGATTAATTCACCCCTCCACTTT
TRBJ2-3	-	TRBV6-5	TRBD1	CASSYLTGAPDTQYF	TGTGCCAGCAGTTACTTGACAGGGGCCCCAGATACGCAGTATTTT
TRBJ2-7	few	TRBV3-1	-	CASSQTSGEQYF	TGTGCCAGCAGCCAGACCAGCGGAGAGCAGTACTTC
TRBJ1-1	many	TRBV5-4	-	CASSLGLAEAFF	TGTGCCAGCAGCTTGGGCCTCGCAGAAGCTTTCTTT
TRBJ2-3	many	TRBV24-1	-	CATSDPGAGRDTQYF	TGTGCCACCAGTGATCCTGGTGCGGGGCGAGATACGCAGTATTTT
TRBJ2-1	many	TRBV28	TRBD2	CASSFLSGRGDNEQFF	TGTGCCAGCAGTTTCCTAAGCGGGAGGGGCGACAATGAGCAGTTCTTC
TRBJ2-1	-	TRBV4-3	-	CASSRQTGADEQFF	TGCGCCAGCAGCAGACAAACAGGAGCCGATGAGCAGTTCTTC
TRBJ2-1	many	TRBV6-1	-	CASEIRITLANEQFF	TGTGCCAGCGAGATCAGGATCACTCTAGCGAATGAGCAGTTCTTC
TRBJ1-3	-	TRBV12-3/TRBV12-4	-	CASSLVRGSGNTIYF	TGTGCCAGCAGTTTAGTCCGGGGATCTGGAAACACCATATATTTT
TRBJ1-5	-	TRBV19	TRBD1	CASNYGRTGDRSNQPQHF	TGTGCCAGTAATTACGGAAGGACAGGGGATCGGAGCAATCAGCCCCAGCATTTT
TRBJ1-5	-	TRBV4-1	-	CASSQDPGVQPQHF	TGCGCCAGCAGCCAAGATCCGGGGGTTCAGCCCCAGCATTTT
TRBJ1-5	many	TRBV30	-	CAWSHRFSNQPQHF	TGTGCCTGGAGTCACAGGTTTTCCAATCAGCCCCAGCATTTT
TRBJ1-4	-	TRBV11-2	-	CASSTSGRPNEKLFF	TGTGCCAGCAGCACGAGTGGCAGACCTAATGAAAAACTGTTTTTT
TRBJ2-1	-	TRBV2	TRBD2	CASSIERDREQFF	TGTGCCAGCAGTATCGAGCGGGACCGCGAGCAGTTCTTC
TRBJ1-6	-	TRBV6-6	-	CASSYVALKNSPLHF	TGTGCCAGCAGTTACGTCGCGCTCAAGAACTCACCCCTCCACTTT
TRBJ2-5	few	TRBV29-1	-	CSSNRDEETQYF	TGCAGCTCGAACAGAGATGAGGAGACCCAGTACTTC
TRBJ1-1	-	TRBV21-1	-	CASSTFPCVTEAFF	TGTGCCAGCAGCACCTTTCCCTGTGTCACTGAAGCTTTCTTT
TRBJ1-6	few	TRBV14	TRBD1	CASSQATGVWNSPLHF	TGTGCCAGCAGCCAAGCGACAGGGGTCTGGAATTCACCCCTCCACTTT
TRBJ2-1	many	TRBV7-6	TRBD2	CASSLAGGLAEGSYNEQFF	TGTGCCAGCAGCTTAGCGGGCGGACTAGCGGAGGGCTCCTACAATGAGCAGTTCTTC
TRBJ2-1	few	TRBV5-6	-	CASSLHTSSYNEQFF	TGTGCCAGCAGCTTGCACACGAGCTCCTACAATGAGCAGTTCTTC
TRBJ1-1	-	TRBV20-1	TRBD1	CSAKGQGIREAFF	TGCAGTGCTAAGGGACAGGGGATTCGTGAAGCTTTCTTT
TRBJ2-1	-	TRBV30	-	CAWSVRLVLDNEQFF	TGTGCCTGGAGTGTACGGCTAGTGCTAGACAATGAGCAGTTCTTC
TRBJ2-5	-	TRBV19	TRBD2	CASTDRLLSGSPETQYF	TGTGCCAGTACCGATCGACTCCTTAGCGGGAGCCCAGAGACCCAGTACTTC
TRBJ2-2	-	TRBV15	TRBD2	CATSRDEYLAGDTGELFF	TGTGCCACCAGCAGAGATGAGTATCTAGCGGGAGACACCGGGGAGCTGTTTTTT
TRBJ1-4	few	TRBV4-1	-	CASSQDTRGSVTTNEKLFF	TGCGCCAGCAGCCAAGATACCAGGGGCTCAGTTACAACTAATGAAAAACTGTTTTTT
TRBJ1-2	few	TRBV14	-	CASSQDLYGYTF	TGTGCCAGCAGCCAAGATTTATATGGCTACACCTTC
TRBJ2-1	many	TRBV29-1	-	CSTARSSYNEQFF	TGCAGCACTGCCAGGAGCTCCTACAATGAGCAGTTCTTC
TRBJ1-5	-	TRBV4-3	-	CASSRDFTQPQHF	TGCGCCAGCAGCCGCGATTTTACTCAGCCCCAGCATTTT
TRBJ2-3	many	TRBV9	-	CASSADQADTQYF	TGTGCCAGCAGCGCCGACCAAGCAGATACGCAGTATTTT
TRBJ2-2	-	TRBV5-1	TRBD2	CASSPSGTRTTGELFF	TGCGCCAGCAGCCCGTCCGGGACTAGGACCACCGGGGAGCTGTTTTTT
TRBJ2-3	-	TRBV20-1	TRBD2	CSARVRGGQDNTDTQYF	TGCAGTGCTAGGGTGCGGGGGGGCCAGGATAACACAGATACGCAGTATTTT
TRBJ2-1	-	TRBV11-3	TRBD2	CASSRTSGGASDSYNEQFF	TGTGCCAGCAGCCGGACTAGCGGGGGGGCTTCCGACTCCTACAATGAGCAGTTCTTC
TRBJ1-1	few	TRBV20-1	TRBD1	CSADRGATEAFF	TGCAGTGCGGACAGGGGGGCCACTGAAGCTTTCTTT
TRBJ1-5	-	TRBV18	-	CASSPGTLLSNQPQHF	TGTGCAAGCTCACCGGGGACACTCCTTAGCAATCAGCCCCAGCATTTT
TRBJ2-1	-	TRBV20-1	-	CSVGMAGQKFF	TGCAGTGTGGGGATGGCGGGACAGAAGTTCTTC
TRBJ2-1	few	TRBV7-6	-	CASSPTSPNEQFF	TGTGCCAGCAGCCCGACTAGTCCCAATGAGCAGTTCTTC
TRBJ1-1	few	TRBV12-3/TRBV12-4	-	CASSPDSSTEAFF	TGTGCCAGCAGTCCAGACAGTTCCACTGAAGCTTTCTTT
TRBJ1-1	-	TRBV4-1	-	CASSPPGPRVTEAFF	TGCGCCAGCAGCCCCCCCGGCCCTAGGGTCACTGAAGCTTTCTTT
TRBJ1-2	-	TRBV4-3	-	CASSQDKVSHGYTF	TGCGCCAGCAGCCAAGATAAGGTATCTCATGGCTACACCTTC
TRBJ1-2	many	TRBV20-1	TRBD1	CSASLGQGYGYTF	TGCAGTGCTAGCTTGGGACAGGGGTATGGCTACACCTTC
TRBJ2-1	many	TRBV7-8	-	CASSLKALPPEFF	TGTGCCAGCAGCTTAAAGGCCCTCCCACCGGAGTTCTTC
TRBJ2-1	-	TRBV12-3/TRBV12-4	-	CASTGDPQYNEQFF	TGTGCCAGCACGGGCGATCCTCAGTACAATGAGCAGTTCTTC
TRBJ2-3	few	TRBV19	-	CASSTGQSTDTQYF	TGTGCCAGTAGTACGGGACAAAGCACAGATACGCAGTATTTT
TRBJ2-7	few	TRBV18	TRBD2	CASSPPRLAGRNEQYF	TGTGCCAGCTCACCACCGAGACTAGCGGGAAGAAACGAGCAGTACTTC
TRBJ2-7	-	TRBV3-1	TRBD1	CASSHLGQGTYEQYF	TGTGCCAGCAGCCACCTGGGACAGGGCACCTACGAGCAGTACTTC
TRBJ2-7	-	TRBV19	-	CASSISKSNSYEQYF	TGTGCCAGTAGTATCTCCAAATCAAACTCCTACGAGCAGTACTTC